This is a list of T cell receptor beta chains from one sample in a study of cytomegalovirus exposure and HLA in healthy donors. The data were produced by immunoSEQ multiplex PCR, yet TCRdb's version contains in-frame clones alone and is incomplete. This table holds 130,000 or so clones. The sample consisted of PBMCs. These receptors were collected from a woman younger than 35 in good health and CMV-seronegative. Both conserved end residues are part of each CDR3. D genes are given only for firm matches.

>TRBJ2-2|TRBV10-2|TRBD1
CASSPTGVNTGELFF
TGCGCCAGCAGCCCGACAGGGGTGAACACCGGGGAGCTGTTTTTT
>TRBJ2-7|TRBV5-4|.
CASTRTDSYEQYF
TGTGCCAGCACCAGGACAGACTCCTACGAGCAGTACTTC
>TRBJ2-5|TRBV7-9|TRBD1
CASSPLDRALQETQYF
TGTGCCAGCAGCCCTCTGGACAGGGCCCTCCAAGAGACCCAGTACTTC
>TRBJ2-3|TRBV4-2|TRBD1
CASSLRQGTTADTQYF
TGTGCCAGCAGCCTACGACAGGGTACGACGGCAGATACGCAGTATTTT
>TRBJ1-1|TRBV5-4|.
CASSVKQGRTEAFF
TGTGCCAGCAGCGTAAAACAGGGTCGCACTGAAGCTTTCTTT
>TRBJ1-4|TRBV15|TRBD1
CATSSELTGRVGEKLFF
TGTGCCACCAGCAGTGAACTGACAGGGCGGGTTGGAGAAAAACTGTTTTTT
>TRBJ2-7|TRBV9|TRBD1
CASSVTDRGHFEQYF
TGTGCCAGCAGCGTAACCGACAGGGGGCATTTCGAGCAGTACTTC
>TRBJ2-3|TRBV11-2|TRBD1
CASSHRTGASSSTDTQYF
TGTGCCAGCAGCCATAGGACAGGGGCGTCTTCTAGCACAGATACGCAGTATTTT
>TRBJ2-1|TRBV19|.
CASSIQGGNEQFF
TGTGCCAGTAGTATACAGGGGGGCAATGAGCAGTTCTTC
>TRBJ2-3|TRBV18|.
CASSPQGTSTDTQYF
TGTGCCAGCTCACCACAGGGGACTAGCACAGATACGCAGTATTTT
>TRBJ2-7|TRBV2|TRBD2
CASSAGLAGGGYEQYF
TGTGCCAGCAGTGCGGGACTAGCGGGGGGGGGCTACGAGCAGTACTTC
>TRBJ2-5|TRBV6-1|.
CASRHRDSHQETQYF
TGTGCCAGCAGGCACAGGGATTCCCACCAAGAGACCCAGTACTTC
>TRBJ1-1|TRBV2|TRBD1
CASSSGTANTEAFF
TGTGCCAGCAGCTCCGGGACAGCGAACACTGAAGCTTTCTTT
>TRBJ2-1|TRBV6-1|TRBD2
CASSLLAGAFDEQFF
TGTGCCAGCAGTCTACTAGCGGGAGCCTTCGATGAGCAGTTCTTC
>TRBJ2-1|TRBV5-4|TRBD2
CASSFGTSGANEQFF
TGTGCCAGCAGCTTCGGCACTAGCGGAGCCAATGAGCAGTTCTTC
>TRBJ2-7|TRBV5-1|.
CASSWGPSYEQYF
TGCGCCAGCAGCTGGGGCCCTTCCTACGAGCAGTACTTC
>TRBJ2-3|TRBV7-2|TRBD2
CASRGGLASSTDTQYF
TGTGCCTCCCGAGGCGGACTAGCGAGCTCCACAGATACGCAGTATTTT
>TRBJ2-2|TRBV19|.
CASSIDTGFGELFF
TGTGCCAGTAGTATAGATACAGGGTTCGGGGAGCTGTTTTTT
>TRBJ1-1|TRBV28|.
CASSLRQAEAFF
TGTGCCAGCAGCTTACGACAGGCTGAAGCTTTCTTT
>TRBJ2-6|TRBV7-8|TRBD1
CASSLEGAGANVLTF
TGTGCCAGCAGCTTAGAGGGGGCCGGGGCCAACGTCCTGACTTTC
>TRBJ1-1|TRBV7-9|.
CASSLGSGFMNTEAFF
TGTGCCAGCAGCTTAGGGTCCGGGTTCATGAACACTGAAGCTTTCTTT
>TRBJ1-6|TRBV30|.
CAWSGRAFYNSPLHF
TGTGCCTGGAGTGGCAGGGCGTTTTATAATTCACCCCTCCACTTT
>TRBJ2-3|TRBV7-2|.
CASSPSGGDTQYF
TGTGCCAGCAGCCCCTCCGGGGGAGATACGCAGTATTTT
>TRBJ2-3|TRBV5-4|.
CASSTDFTDTQYF
TGTGCCAGCAGCACGGACTTCACAGATACGCAGTATTTT
>TRBJ2-7|TRBV5-1|.
CASSPPGYEQYF
TGCGCCAGCAGCCCACCGGGCTACGAGCAGTACTTC
>TRBJ2-1|TRBV7-3|.
CASSSGNEQFF
TGTGCCAGCAGCTCAGGTAATGAGCAGTTCTTC
>TRBJ1-1|TRBV19|.
CASCPGPSPMNTEAFF
TGTGCCAGTTGTCCAGGGCCAAGCCCCATGAACACTGAAGCTTTCTTT
>TRBJ2-5|TRBV7-6|.
CASSLSYSYQETQYF
TGTGCCAGCAGCTTATCCTACTCCTACCAAGAGACCCAGTACTTC
>TRBJ2-5|TRBV9|TRBD2
CASSAGGVYQETQYF
TGTGCCAGCAGCGCGGGGGGGGTGTACCAAGAGACCCAGTACTTC
>TRBJ2-3|TRBV6-1|.
CASMARQMLTDTQYF
TGTGCCAGCATGGCACGACAGATGTTAACAGATACGCAGTATTTT
>TRBJ2-7|TRBV19|.
CASSILPDSTYEQYF
TGTGCCAGTAGTATTTTGCCCGACTCTACCTACGAGCAGTACTTC
>TRBJ2-1|TRBV5-1|TRBD2
CASSFTREGEQFF
TGCGCCAGCAGCTTTACCAGGGAGGGTGAGCAGTTCTTC
>TRBJ2-1|TRBV27|TRBD2
CASSFGGSVRNEQFF
TGTGCCAGCAGTTTCGGCGGGAGTGTGAGAAATGAGCAGTTCTTC
>TRBJ1-1|TRBV7-2|.
CASSLGGPTRREAFF
TGTGCCAGCAGCTTAGGGGGCCCCACGCGTCGTGAAGCTTTCTTT
>TRBJ2-1|TRBV25-1|TRBD1
CASSRGRTGTDVNEQFF
TGTGCCAGCAGCCGAGGTAGGACCGGGACAGACGTTAATGAGCAGTTCTTC
>TRBJ2-5|TRBV7-3|TRBD1
CASSSSGQGAGETQYF
TGTGCCAGCAGCTCAAGCGGTCAGGGGGCAGGGGAGACCCAGTACTTC
>TRBJ1-3|TRBV7-2|.
CASRIDSVSGNTIYF
TGTGCCAGCAGAATTGACAGCGTCTCTGGAAACACCATATATTTT
>TRBJ1-1|TRBV9|TRBD1
CASSALQTGAEAFF
TGTGCCAGCAGCGCCCTTCAGACAGGGGCTGAAGCTTTCTTT
>TRBJ2-7|TRBV11-3|.
CASSKGGDYEQYF
TGTGCCAGCAGTAAAGGGGGGGACTACGAGCAGTACTTC
>TRBJ1-2|TRBV30|TRBD1
CAWSVGRGLVGYTF
TGTGCCTGGAGTGTCGGCAGGGGGCTCGTTGGCTACACCTTC
>TRBJ2-2|TRBV5-1|TRBD2
CASSLRSGRGVGGTGELFF
TGCGCCAGCAGCTTGCGTAGCGGGAGAGGAGTCGGCGGCACCGGGGAGCTGTTTTTT
>TRBJ2-1|TRBV11-2|.
CASSLGQAKYNEQFF
TGTGCCAGCAGCTTAGGACAGGCTAAATACAATGAGCAGTTCTTC
>TRBJ1-1|TRBV29-1|.
CSVERKGRNTEAFF
TGCAGCGTTGAGCGGAAGGGGCGAAACACTGAAGCTTTCTTT
>TRBJ1-1|TRBV18|TRBD1
CASSQRQGNTEAFF
TGTGCCAGCTCACAGAGACAGGGGAACACTGAAGCTTTCTTT
>TRBJ2-1|TRBV15|TRBD1
CATGEDRDNEQFF
TGTGCCACCGGGGAGGACAGGGATAATGAGCAGTTCTTC
>TRBJ2-1|TRBV4-1|.
CASSQGVSGYNEQFF
TGCGCCAGCAGCCAAGGCGTAAGCGGCTACAATGAGCAGTTCTTC
>TRBJ1-6|TRBV6-6|TRBD1
CASSITGTDDSPLHF
TGTGCCAGCAGTATAACCGGGACAGACGATTCACCCCTCCACTTT
>TRBJ2-7|TRBV5-1|TRBD2
CASSFYPGLASEQYF
TGCGCCAGCAGCTTTTACCCGGGACTAGCCAGCGAGCAGTACTTC
>TRBJ1-5|TRBV25-1|.
CASSEGTGKGYNQSQHF
TGTGCCAGCAGTGAAGGAACAGGGAAGGGTTACAATCAGTCCCAGCATTTT
>TRBJ2-2|TRBV19|TRBD2
CASKKREGNTGELFF
TGTGCCAGTAAAAAGCGGGAGGGGAACACCGGGGAGCTGTTTTTT
>TRBJ2-5|TRBV27|TRBD2
CASRRLARETQYF
TGTGCCAGCAGAAGACTAGCGAGGGAGACCCAGTACTTC